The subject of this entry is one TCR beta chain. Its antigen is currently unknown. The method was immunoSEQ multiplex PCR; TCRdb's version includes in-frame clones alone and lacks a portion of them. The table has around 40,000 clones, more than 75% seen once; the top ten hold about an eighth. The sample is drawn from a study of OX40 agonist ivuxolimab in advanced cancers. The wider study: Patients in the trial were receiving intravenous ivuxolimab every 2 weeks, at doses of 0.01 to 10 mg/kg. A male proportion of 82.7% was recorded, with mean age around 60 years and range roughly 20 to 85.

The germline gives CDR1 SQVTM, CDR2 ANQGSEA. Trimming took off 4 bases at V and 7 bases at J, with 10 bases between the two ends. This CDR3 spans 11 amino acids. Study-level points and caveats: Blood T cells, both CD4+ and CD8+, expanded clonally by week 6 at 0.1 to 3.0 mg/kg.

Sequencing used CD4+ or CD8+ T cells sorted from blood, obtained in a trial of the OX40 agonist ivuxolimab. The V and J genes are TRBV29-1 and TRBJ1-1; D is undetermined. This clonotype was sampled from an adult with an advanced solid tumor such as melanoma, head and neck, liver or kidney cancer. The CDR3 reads CSVGGGSEAFF. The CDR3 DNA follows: TGCAGCGTTGGAGGAGGCAGTGAAGCTTTCTTT.